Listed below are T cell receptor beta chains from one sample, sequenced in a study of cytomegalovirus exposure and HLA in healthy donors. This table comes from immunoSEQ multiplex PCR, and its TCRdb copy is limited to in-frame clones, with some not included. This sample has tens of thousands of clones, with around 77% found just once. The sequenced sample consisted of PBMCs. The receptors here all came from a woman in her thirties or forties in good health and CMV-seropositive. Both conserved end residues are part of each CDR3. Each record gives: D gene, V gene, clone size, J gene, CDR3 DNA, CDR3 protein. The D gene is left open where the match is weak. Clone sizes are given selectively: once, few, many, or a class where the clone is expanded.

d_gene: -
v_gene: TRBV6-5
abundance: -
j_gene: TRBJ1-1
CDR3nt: TGTGCCAGCAAGATAGACAGAATGAACACTGAAGCTTTCTTT
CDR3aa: CASKIDRMNTEAFF

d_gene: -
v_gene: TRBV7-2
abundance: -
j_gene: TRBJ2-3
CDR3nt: TGTGCCAGCAGCCCAAGCCCGGGGGATACGCAGTATTTT
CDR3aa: CASSPSPGDTQYF

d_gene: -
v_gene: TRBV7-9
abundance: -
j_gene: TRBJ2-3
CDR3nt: TGTGCCACAGGGAGCACAGATACGCAGTATTTT
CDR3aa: CATGSTDTQYF

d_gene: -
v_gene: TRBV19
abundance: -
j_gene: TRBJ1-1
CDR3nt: TGTGCCAGTCGAAGGACAGCTGAAGCTTTCTTT
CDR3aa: CASRRTAEAFF

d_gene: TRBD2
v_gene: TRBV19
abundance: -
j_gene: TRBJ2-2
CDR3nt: TGTGCCAGCACCCTCGTTAGCGGGGGGACCGGGGAGCTGTTTTTT
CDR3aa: CASTLVSGGTGELFF

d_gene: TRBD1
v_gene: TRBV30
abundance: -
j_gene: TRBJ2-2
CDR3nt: TGTGCCTGGAGTGCCGGACAGGGGAACACCGGGGAGCTGTTTTTT
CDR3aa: CAWSAGQGNTGELFF

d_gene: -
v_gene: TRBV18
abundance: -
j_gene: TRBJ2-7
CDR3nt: TGTGCCAGCTCACAAGTCGGTCACGAGCAGTACTTC
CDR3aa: CASSQVGHEQYF

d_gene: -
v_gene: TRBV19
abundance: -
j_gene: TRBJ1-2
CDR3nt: TGTGCCAGTACCTACGGGGGTCATGGCTACACCTTC
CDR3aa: CASTYGGHGYTF

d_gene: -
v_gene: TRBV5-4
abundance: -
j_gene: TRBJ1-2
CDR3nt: TGTGCCAGCAGCGTGGACAGTCTCTATGGCTACACCTTC
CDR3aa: CASSVDSLYGYTF

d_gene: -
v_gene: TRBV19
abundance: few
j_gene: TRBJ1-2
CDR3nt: TGTGCCAGTAGTATCCCCTACCTCGACAATATTGATGGCTACACCTTC
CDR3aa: CASSIPYLDNIDGYTF

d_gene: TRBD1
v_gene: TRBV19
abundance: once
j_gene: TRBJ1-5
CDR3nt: TGTGCCAGTAGTATAGAGCATACAGGGGGACCATGGCCCCAGCATTTT
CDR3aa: CASSIEHTGGPWPQHF

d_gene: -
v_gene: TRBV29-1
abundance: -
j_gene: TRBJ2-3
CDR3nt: TGCAGCGTTGAAGGCGTAGATACGCAGTATTTT
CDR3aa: CSVEGVDTQYF

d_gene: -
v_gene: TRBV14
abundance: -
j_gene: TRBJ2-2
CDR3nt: TGTGCCAGCGGGCCACTAGGACTCACCGGGGAGCTGTTTTTT
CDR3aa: CASGPLGLTGELFF

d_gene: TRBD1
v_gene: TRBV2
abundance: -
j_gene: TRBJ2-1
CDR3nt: TGTGCCAGCAGGCCCAGGACAGGGAGCTCCTACAATGAGCAGTTCTTC
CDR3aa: CASRPRTGSSYNEQFF

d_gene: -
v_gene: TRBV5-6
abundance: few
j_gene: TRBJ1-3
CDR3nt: TGTGCCAGCAGCCGAGTGGGAAACACCATATATTTT
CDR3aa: CASSRVGNTIYF

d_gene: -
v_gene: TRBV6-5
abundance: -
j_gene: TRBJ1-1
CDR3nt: TGTGCCACCTCGGCCCGGGCCGAGGACTCTGAAGCTTTCTTT
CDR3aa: CATSARAEDSEAFF

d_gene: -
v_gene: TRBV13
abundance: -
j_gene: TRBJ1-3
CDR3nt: TGTGCCAGCAGCTTAGGCCCGTATAGCTCTGGAAACACCATATATTTT
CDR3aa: CASSLGPYSSGNTIYF

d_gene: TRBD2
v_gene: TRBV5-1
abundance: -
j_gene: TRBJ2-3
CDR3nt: TGCGCCAGCCAAGAGCGGGGGGGCCCTCCTACTCCAGATACGCAGTATTTT
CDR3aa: CASQERGGPPTPDTQYF

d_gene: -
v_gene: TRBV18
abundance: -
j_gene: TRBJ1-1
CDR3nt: TGTGCCAGCGCCCCGCGGGATTCGATGAACACTGAAGCTTTCTTT
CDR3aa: CASAPRDSMNTEAFF

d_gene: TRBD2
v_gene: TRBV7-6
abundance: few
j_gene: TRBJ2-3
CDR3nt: TGTGCCAGCAGCGCTAGCGGGGTGAGCACAGATACGCAGTATTTT
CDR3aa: CASSASGVSTDTQYF

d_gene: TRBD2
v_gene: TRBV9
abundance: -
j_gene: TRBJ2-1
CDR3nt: TGTGCCAGCAGCCGGAGCGGGGGGACATATTACAATGAGCAGTTCTTC
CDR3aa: CASSRSGGTYYNEQFF

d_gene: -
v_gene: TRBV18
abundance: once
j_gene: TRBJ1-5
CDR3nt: TGTGCCAGCTCACCAGGTGACGGGCAGCCCCAGCATTTT
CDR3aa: CASSPGDGQPQHF

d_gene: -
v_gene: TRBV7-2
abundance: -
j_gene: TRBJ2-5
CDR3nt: TGTGCCAGCAGCTTAAGGCAGGGTGAGACCCAGTACTTC
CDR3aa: CASSLRQGETQYF

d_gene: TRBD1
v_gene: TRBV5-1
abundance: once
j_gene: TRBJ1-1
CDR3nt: TGCGCCAGCAGCCCCCTTGGGACAGGGAACACTGAAGCTTTCTTT
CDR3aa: CASSPLGTGNTEAFF

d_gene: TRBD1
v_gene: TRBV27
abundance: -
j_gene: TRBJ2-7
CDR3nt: TGTGCCAGCAGCAAGACAGGGTTAGAAGGCTACGAGCAGTACTTC
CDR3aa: CASSKTGLEGYEQYF

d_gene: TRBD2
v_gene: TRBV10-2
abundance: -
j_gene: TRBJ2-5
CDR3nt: TGCGCCAGCAGTCCGAGACTAGCGGGGATTCGAGAGACCCAGTACTTC
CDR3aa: CASSPRLAGIRETQYF

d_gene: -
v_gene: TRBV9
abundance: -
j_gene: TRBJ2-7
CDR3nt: TGTGCCAGCAGCGCCACCCCCGGGACTCCCGAGCAGTACTTC
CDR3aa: CASSATPGTPEQYF

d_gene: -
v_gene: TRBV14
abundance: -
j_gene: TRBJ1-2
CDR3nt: TGTGCCAGCAGCCAGAAACAGGGCGGTGATGGCTACACCTTC
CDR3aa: CASSQKQGGDGYTF

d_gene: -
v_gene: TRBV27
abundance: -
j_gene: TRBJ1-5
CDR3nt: TGTGCCAGCAGTTCGGGGAGAGGGCAGCCCCAGCATTTT
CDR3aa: CASSSGRGQPQHF

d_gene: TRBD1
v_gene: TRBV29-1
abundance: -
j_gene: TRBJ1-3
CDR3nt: TGCAGCGTCGCGACTACAGGGGTGAGCTCTGGAAACACCATATATTTT
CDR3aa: CSVATTGVSSGNTIYF

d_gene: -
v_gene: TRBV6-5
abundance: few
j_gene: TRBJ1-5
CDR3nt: TGTGCCAGCAGCAAGGAGGGGTGGAGGCCCCAGCATTTT
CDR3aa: CASSKEGWRPQHF

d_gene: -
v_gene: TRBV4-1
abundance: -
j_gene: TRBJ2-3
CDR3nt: TGCGCCAGCAGCCAAACCTCCGAGACAGTCACAGATACGCAGTATTTT
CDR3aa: CASSQTSETVTDTQYF

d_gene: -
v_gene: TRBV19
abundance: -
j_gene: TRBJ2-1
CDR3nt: TGTGCCAGTAGTATCTCGGGGAGCCCCTACAATGAGCAGTTCTTC
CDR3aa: CASSISGSPYNEQFF

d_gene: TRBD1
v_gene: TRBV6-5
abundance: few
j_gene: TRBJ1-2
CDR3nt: TGTGCCAGCAGGTTAACCCGGACAGGGGGAAAGGGCTACACCTTC
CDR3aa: CASRLTRTGGKGYTF

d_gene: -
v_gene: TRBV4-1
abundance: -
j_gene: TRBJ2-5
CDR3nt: TGCGCCAGCAGCCAAACAGGGCTCCAAGAGACCCAGTACTTC
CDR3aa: CASSQTGLQETQYF

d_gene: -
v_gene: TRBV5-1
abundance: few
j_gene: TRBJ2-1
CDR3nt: TGCGCCAGCAGCTTTGGAGGGGGCGGTGGGCAGTTCTTC
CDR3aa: CASSFGGGGGQFF

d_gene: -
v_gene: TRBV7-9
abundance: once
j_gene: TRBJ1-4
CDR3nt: TGTGCCAGCAGCTTTCCTAGGGGGTTGGGTGAAAAACTGTTTTTT
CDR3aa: CASSFPRGLGEKLFF

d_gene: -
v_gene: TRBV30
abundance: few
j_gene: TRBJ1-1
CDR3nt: TGTGCCTGGAAAGCGGCAAACACTGAAGCTTTCTTT
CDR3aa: CAWKAANTEAFF

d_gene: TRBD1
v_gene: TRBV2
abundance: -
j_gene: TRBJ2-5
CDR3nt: TGTGCCAGCAGTGACAGGGGGCGAGAGACCCAGTACTTC
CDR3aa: CASSDRGRETQYF

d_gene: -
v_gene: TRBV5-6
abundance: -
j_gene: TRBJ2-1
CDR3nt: TGTGCCAGCAGCCTCCTCGAGTCTTACAATGAGCAGTTCTTC
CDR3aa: CASSLLESYNEQFF

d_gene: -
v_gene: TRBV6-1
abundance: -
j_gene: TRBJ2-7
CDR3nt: TGTGCCAGCAGTGAAGCGATGGGTGGAGCCTACGAGCAGTACTTC
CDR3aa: CASSEAMGGAYEQYF

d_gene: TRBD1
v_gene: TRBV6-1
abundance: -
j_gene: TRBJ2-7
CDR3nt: TGTGCCAGTGGGCCCACAGGGGCCAACTACGAGCAGTACTTC
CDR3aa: CASGPTGANYEQYF

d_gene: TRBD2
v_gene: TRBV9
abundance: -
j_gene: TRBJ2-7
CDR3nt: TGTGCCAGCAGCGTAGGTAGCGGGGGAGAATACGAGCAGTACTTC
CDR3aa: CASSVGSGGEYEQYF

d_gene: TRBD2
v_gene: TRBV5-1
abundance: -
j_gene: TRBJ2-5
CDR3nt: TGCGCCAGCAGCTATGGACGGGGGGGAGAGACCCAGTACTTC
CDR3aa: CASSYGRGGETQYF

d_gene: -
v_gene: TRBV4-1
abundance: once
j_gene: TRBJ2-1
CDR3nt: TGCGCCAGCAGCCAAGACCGAACCCGCGAGACTCGGCGCAATGAGCAGTTCTTC
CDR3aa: CASSQDRTRETRRNEQFF

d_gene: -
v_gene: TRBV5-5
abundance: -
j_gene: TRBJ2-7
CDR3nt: TGTGCCAGCAGGCAGCAAGGCCAGGGCTACGAGCAGTACTTC
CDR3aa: CASRQQGQGYEQYF

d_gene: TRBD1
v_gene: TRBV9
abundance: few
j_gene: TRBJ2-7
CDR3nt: TGTGCCAGCAGCGTCGGACAGGGAAGTACCTACGAGCAGTACTTC
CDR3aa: CASSVGQGSTYEQYF

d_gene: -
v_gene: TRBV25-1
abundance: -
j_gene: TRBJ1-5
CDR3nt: TGTGCCAGCAGTGATATGGGGGTAGGGGGGCCCCAGCATTTT
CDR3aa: CASSDMGVGGPQHF

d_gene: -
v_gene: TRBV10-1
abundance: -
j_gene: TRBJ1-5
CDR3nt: TGCGCCAGCAGACAGGCGTCTAATCAGCCCCAGCATTTT
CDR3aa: CASRQASNQPQHF

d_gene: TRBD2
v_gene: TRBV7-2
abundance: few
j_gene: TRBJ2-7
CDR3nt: TGTGCCAGCAGCCTTGTAGCGGGGGGTTTCCCGCTCGAGCAGTACTTC
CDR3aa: CASSLVAGGFPLEQYF

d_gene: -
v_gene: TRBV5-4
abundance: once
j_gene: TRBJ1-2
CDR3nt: TGTGCCAGCAGCTTGGTGGCAGGGGTCCGCTATGGCTACACCTTC
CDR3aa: CASSLVAGVRYGYTF

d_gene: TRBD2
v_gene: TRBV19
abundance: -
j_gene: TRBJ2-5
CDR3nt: TGTGCCAGTAGTATCGGGGGGTCGGAGACCCAGTACTTC
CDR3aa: CASSIGGSETQYF